This entry lists 3 T cell receptor beta chains sequenced from one sample in a study of regulatory T cells in long-lasting Graves disease. Arm-PCR of CDR3 regions with iRepertoire HTBI primers generated TCR beta libraries. TCRdb re-analysed the multiplex PCR reads in MiXCR, keeping a single row per CDR3 protein. The data show roughly 560,000 distinct CDR3 sequences, with around 11% seen just once and over 7% held by the top ten. Time point in this sample: newly diagnosed GD, antithyroid drugs for less than 3 months. RNA extracted from PBMCs served as the sequencing template. These sequences were also reported in another study, on T cells in Graves' hyperthyroidism and ophthalmopathy.

Material: peripheral blood mononuclear cells (PBMCs), obtained at new diagnosis, from a patient treated with antithyroid drugs. Receptor source: a woman in her thirties with Graves disease.

The chain uses TRBV9 and TRBJ1-1; D not certain. V lost 4 bases to trimming and J lost 4 bases, with 14 bases between them. Germline-derived CDR1 and CDR2 are SGDLS and YYNGEE. The CDR3 length is 14 residues. DNA for the CDR3: TGTGCCAGCAGCCCTGGTGGGGTGGGCACTGAAGCTTTCTTT. This translates into CASSPGGVGTEAFF. Using reference TRBV9 and TRBJ1-1 for the parts outside the CDR3, the full variable domain is DSGVTQTPKHLITATGQRVTLRCSPRSGDLSVYWYQQSLDQGLQFLIQYYNGEERAKGNILERFSAQQFPDLHSELNLSSLELGDSALYFCASSPGGVGTEAFFGQGTRLTVV.

This clonotype was counted at least ten times. J is TRBJ2-7 and V is TRBV11-2; 8 bases are shared with TRBD1. J lost 4 bases, V lost 5 bases, and 7 bases had no gene match. This CDR3 comprises 14 residues. The germline V gene has CDR1 SGHAT and CDR2 FQNNGV. The DNA of the CDR3 is TGTGCCAGCAGCCTCGGGACAGGAAGGTACGAGCAGTACTTC. Translation gives CASSLGTGRYEQYF. Combining the CDR3 with reference TRBV11-2 and TRBJ2-7 gives the whole variable domain EAGVAQSPRYKIIEKRQSVAFWCNPISGHATLYWYQQILGQGPKLLIQFQNNGVVDDSQLPKDRFSAERLKGVDSTLKIQPAKLEDSAVYLCASSLGTGRYEQYFGPGTRLTVT.

To note about this clonotype: A clone one base away is much larger, so this may be a read error. V usage is TRBV28 and J usage is TRBJ1-5; 8 bases map to TRBD1. The germline CDR1 and CDR2 sequences are MDHEN and SYDVKM. This CDR3 is 15 amino acids long. V lost 0 bases and J lost 2; bases outside the gene matches: 0. The CDR3 spells CASSLWGQGNQPQHF. DNA for the CDR3: TGTGCCAGCAGTTTATGGGGACAGGGCAATCAGCCCCAGCATTTT.